What follows are 18 T cell receptor beta chains derived from one specimen sequenced in a study of neoadjuvant anti-PD-1 for oral cavity cancer (dated by TCRdb to about 2021). The library was produced with the immunoSEQ multiplex PCR assay. TCRdb re-hosts the immuneACCESS table, in-frame sequences only. Its copies lack some clones; in the studies checked, an unresolved V gene accounts for under half of them, and the cause for the rest is not known. This sample comprises 17,000 or so clones, roughly 60% of them detected only once. In total, the top ten clones hold around 2.8% of the sample. According to the study, the label for this sample's time point signals: before neoadjuvant nivolumab. This specimen was PBMCs, taken before nivolumab (anti-PD-1) treatment. The source of these receptors is a person aged 35-80 years with oral cavity squamous cell carcinoma.

This clone was seen a few times. The chain has TRBV7-3 and TRBJ2-2; D might be TRBD1 (5 bases). The V end was cut by 5 bases, the J end by 0 bases, with 13 bases between. This CDR3 has 16 amino acids. Germline values: CDR1 SGHTA, CDR2 FQGTGA. CDR3 DNA: TGTGCCAGCAGCCCTCTGGGGCCGCCGAACACCGGGGAGCTGTTTTTT. Translated: CASSPLGPPNTGELFF.

CDR3: CASSLEVQGLYGYTF. The CDR3 bases are TGTGCCAGCAGCTTAGAAGTGCAGGGCCTCTATGGCTACACCTTC. The chain combines TRBV7-8 with TRBJ1-2; D may be TRBD1 (5 bases). The germline V gene encodes CDR1 SGHVS and CDR2 FQNEAQ. The CDR3 length is 15 residues. Trimming left V 1 base short and J 4 bases short, with 13 bases between.

The count of this clone is one. The chain combines TRBV11-2 with TRBJ2-7, with 11 bases identical to TRBD1. Germline V lookup: CDR1 SGHAT, CDR2 FQNNGV. J gave up 3 bases and V 1 base, and 11 bases lay outside the gene matches. The CDR3 totals 18 residues. CDR3 loop: CASSLGRTGGWSDYEQYF. CDR3 coding DNA: TGTGCCAGCAGCTTAGGGAGGACAGGGGGCTGGTCCGACTACGAGCAGTACTTC.

The V call is TRBV5-8, the J call TRBJ1-2; no clear D gene. Trimming removed 1 base from V and 5 bases from J, with 12 bases in between. This CDR3 region has 14 residues. The germline V gene has CDR1 SGHTS and CDR2 YDEGEE. Here the CDR3 DNA reads TGTGCCAGCAGCTTGAGCGCGGCAGCTTATGGCTACACCTTC. As protein: CASSLSAAAYGYTF.

The chain employs TRBV6-6 and TRBJ1-3; D remains ambiguous. V was shortened by 7 bases and J by 8 bases, with 9 bases between the two germline ends. This CDR3 is 11 amino acids long. Germline values: CDR1 MNHNY, CDR2 SVGAGI (reference sequence). CDR3 protein: CASKTGDTIYF. DNA for the CDR3: TGTGCCAGCAAAACCGGGGACACCATATATTTT.

A few counts support this clone. The chain is built from TRBV6-1 and TRBJ1-5; possible D gene TRBD1, 6 bases. Looked up from germline, CDR1 is MNHNS and CDR2 is SASEGT. V was clipped by 10 bases and J by 7 bases, with 17 bases between them. The CDR3 covers 13 residues. The CDR3: CATLGHPGQPQHF. CDR3 DNA: TGTGCCACCCTGGGACATCCTGGGCAGCCCCAGCATTTT.

This chain joins TRBV11-2 and TRBJ1-1; 10 nucleotides agree with TRBD1. This CDR3 spans 13 amino acids. Germline values: CDR1 SGHAT, CDR2 FQNNGV. V shed 3 bases, J shed 5 bases, and the junction held 0 bases outside the gene matches. CDR3 sequence reads: CASSLDRGTEAFF. As DNA, the CDR3 is TGTGCCAGCAGCTTGGACAGGGGGACTGAAGCTTTCTTT.

V is TRBV5-1 and J is TRBJ2-7; a possible D gene is TRBD2 (5 bases). The germline V gene encodes CDR1 SGHRS and CDR2 YFSETQ. The CDR3 runs 13 residues. With 8 bases removed from V and 6 bases from J, the gap between germline ends came to 18 bases. Here the CDR3 DNA reads TGCGCCAGGGCTTTAGGGAGCCGCGGCGAGCAGTACTTC. Translated: CARALGSRGEQYF.

This clone has just a few counts. The chain joins TRBV2 to TRBJ1-5; the D is unclear. The CDR3 runs 13 residues. Germline CDR1 is SNHLY and CDR2 is FYNNEI. Trimming removed 5 bases from V and 7 bases from J, with 12 bases in between. CDR3 DNA sequence: TGTGCCAGCAGTCTCAGGCTCGGACAGCCCCAGCATTTT. As protein: CASSLRLGQPQHF.

The rearrangement links TRBV19 to TRBJ2-1; 11 bases map to TRBD2. This CDR3 comprises 14 residues. Trimming at V came to 10 bases and at J to 9 bases, leaving 11 bases not matched to a gene. Germline CDR1 and CDR2: LNHDA and SQIVND (reference sequence). The CDR3 nucleotides read TGTGCCACCGCGTTAGCGGGAGGGCCTGGTGAGCAGTTCTTC. It translates to CATALAGGPGEQFF.

The V and J genes are TRBV7-2 and TRBJ2-7, with TRBD2 as a possible D gene (5 bases). This CDR3 comprises 15 residues. CDR1 SGHTA and CDR2 FQGNSA come from the germline V gene. Trimming cost V 4 bases and J 2 bases, with 15 bases left between them. CDR3: CASSSIAFTAYEQYF. CDR3 DNA sequence: TGTGCCAGCAGCTCAATAGCGTTTACGGCCTACGAGCAGTACTTC.

This chain uses TRBV19 with TRBJ2-1; TRBD1 is a possible D gene (6 bases). In germline, CDR1 is LNHDA, CDR2 SQIVND (reference sequence). The V gene lost 2 bases and the J gene lost 1 base, with 9 bases spanning the gap. This CDR3 region has 15 residues. As DNA, the CDR3 is TGTGCCAGTAGTATAATGGGACATTCCTACAATGAGCAGTTCTTC. Protein sequence: CASSIMGHSYNEQFF.

The chain joins TRBV30 to TRBJ1-4, with no clear D. V lost 2 bases and J 1 base, leaving 11 bases between the germline ends. The CDR3 has 15 residues. The V gene's germline CDR1 is GTSNPN and CDR2 SVGIG (reference sequence). The CDR3, as DNA: TGTGCCTGGAGTCCGACCTCTGGAACTAATGAAAAACTGTTTTTT. Protein: CAWSPTSGTNEKLFF.

The genes are TRBV30 and TRBJ1-5; possible D gene TRBD1, 6 bases. Trimming removed 6 bases at V and 2 bases at J, with 14 bases between. The CDR3 consists of 14 residues. The germline CDR1 and CDR2 sequences are GTSNPN and SVGIG (reference sequence). In nucleotides, the CDR3 is TGTGCCTGCAGCCTGGGGGGCGGCAATCAGCCCCAGCATTTT. Translating gives CACSLGGGNQPQHF.

J is TRBJ1-1 and V is TRBV11-3; 7 positions agree with TRBD1. Germline CDR1 SGHNT, CDR2 YENEEA. V shed 0 bases, J shed 11 bases, and the junction held 3 bases outside the gene matches. The CDR3 runs 12 residues. The CDR3 DNA is TGTGCCAGCAGCTTAGACAGGGGGGTCGCTTTCTTT. Translating gives CASSLDRGVAFF.

The chain links TRBV5-1 to TRBJ1-1, with a possible D match to TRBD1 (6 bases). The V end lost 0 bases, the J end lost 3 bases, and 9 bases lay between the germline ends. The CDR3 runs 14 residues. CDR1 SGHRS and CDR2 YFSETQ come from the germline V gene. The CDR3 is CASSLAGGDTEAFF. The CDR3 DNA reads as TGCGCCAGCAGCTTGGCCGGGGGCGACACTGAAGCTTTCTTT.

This rearrangement joins TRBV11-2 to TRBJ1-2, with a weak D call TRBD1 (6 bases). The CDR3 loop spans 14 amino acids. Deletions cut 0 bases from V and 5 bases from J, with 10 bases between. Germline V gene sequence: CDR1 SGHAT, CDR2 FQNNGV. The CDR3 spells CASSLEPQGYGYTF. The CDR3 DNA reads TGTGCCAGCAGCTTAGAACCTCAGGGGTATGGCTACACCTTC.

The chain couples TRBV15 to TRBJ2-2, with D tentatively TRBD2 (6 bases). This CDR3 region has 16 residues. Germline lookup yields CDR1 LNHNV and CDR2 YYDKDF (reference sequence). Trimming stripped 1 base from V and 1 base from J, with 10 bases between. The CDR3 here is CATSRGGSGNTGELFF. As DNA, the CDR3 is TGTGCCACCAGCAGAGGGGGTAGCGGGAACACCGGGGAGCTGTTTTTT.